The clone carrying this T cell receptor beta chain is a singleton in its sample. This sample was included in a study of blood T cell repertoires in COVID-19. Study-level information: Specimens from acute and convalescent COVID-19 originated in the United States, Italy and Spain. T cells, B-cell-depleted T cells, or PBMCs provided the cDNA or gDNA that served as material.

Authors' analysis steps: The authors estimated nucleated cell counts from reference gene primer amplification. Assay: immunoSEQ multiplex PCR; the TCRdb copy retains only in-frame clones and omits some. The V and J calls and clone size were taken over from that table, and D and trimming were inferred from the DNA. This table holds roughly 130,000 clones, around 87% found once. V was shortened by 1 base and J by 5 bases, with 10 bases between the two germline ends. The CDR3 extends over 14 amino acids. Per germline, CDR1 KGHSH and CDR2 LQKENI. The source of this sequence is an older woman with acute or convalescent COVID-19. The chain joins TRBV18 to TRBJ2-3; a possible D gene is TRBD1 (5 bases). The specimen sequenced was peripheral blood. CDR3 sequence reads: CASSPRTNGDTQYF. The CDR3, as DNA: TGTGCCAGCTCACCACGGACAAATGGAGATACGCAGTATTTT. Drawing the rest from reference TRBV18 and TRBJ2-3, the complete variable domain is NAGVMQNPRHLVRRRGQEARLRCSPMKGHSHVYWYRQLPEEGLKFMVYLQKENIIDESGMPKERFSAEFPKEGPSILRIQQVVRGDSAAYFCASSPRTNGDTQYFGPGTRLTVL.